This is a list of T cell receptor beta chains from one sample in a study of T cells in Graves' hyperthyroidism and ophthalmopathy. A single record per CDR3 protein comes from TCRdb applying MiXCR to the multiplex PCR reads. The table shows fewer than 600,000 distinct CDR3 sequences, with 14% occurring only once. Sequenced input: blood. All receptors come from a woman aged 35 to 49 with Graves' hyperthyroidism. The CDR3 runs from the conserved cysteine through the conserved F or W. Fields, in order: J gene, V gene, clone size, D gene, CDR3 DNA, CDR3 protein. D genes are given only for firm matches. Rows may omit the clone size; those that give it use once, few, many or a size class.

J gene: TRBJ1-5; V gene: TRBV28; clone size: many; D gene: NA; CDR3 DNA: TGTGCCAGCAGCCGCGGGGCCGACTATAGCAATCAGCCCCAGCATTTT; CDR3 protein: CASSRGADYSNQPQHF
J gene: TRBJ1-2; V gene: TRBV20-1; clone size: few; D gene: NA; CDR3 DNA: TGCAGTGCTAAAGCTGAGTTGGGTTCCAACTATGGCTACACCTTC; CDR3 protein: CSAKAELGSNYGYTF
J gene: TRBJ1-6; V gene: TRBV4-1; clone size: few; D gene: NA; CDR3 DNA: TGCGCCAGCAGCCAAGACAGGCCCACGTATTCACCCCTCCACTTT; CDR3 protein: CASSQDRPTYSPLHF
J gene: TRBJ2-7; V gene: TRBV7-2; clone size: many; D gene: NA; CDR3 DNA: TGTGCCAGCAGCCTGGGACACCGCTCCTACGAGCAGTACTTC; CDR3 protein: CASSLGHRSYEQYF
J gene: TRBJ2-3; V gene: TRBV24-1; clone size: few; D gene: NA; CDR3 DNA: TGTGCCACCAGTGATGCCGTCTTAGATACGCAGTATTTT; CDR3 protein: CATSDAVLDTQYF
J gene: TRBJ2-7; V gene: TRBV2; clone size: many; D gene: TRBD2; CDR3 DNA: TGTGCCAGCAGTGATCAACTAGCGGGGGCCTACGAGCAGTACTTC; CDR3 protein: CASSDQLAGAYEQYF
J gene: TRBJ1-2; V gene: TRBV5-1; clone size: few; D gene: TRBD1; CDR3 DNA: TGCGCCAGCAGGCAAGGACAGGGCGCTGGCTACACCTTC; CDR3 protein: CASRQGQGAGYTF
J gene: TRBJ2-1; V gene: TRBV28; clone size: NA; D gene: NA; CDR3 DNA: TGTGCCAGCAGTGCCCCTCGGGGGCCCTCTAATGAGCAGTTCTTC; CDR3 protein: CASSAPRGPSNEQFF
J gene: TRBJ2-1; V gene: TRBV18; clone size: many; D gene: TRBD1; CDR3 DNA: TGTGCCAGCTCACCTCGCAGGGGGCTGGGTGAGCAGTTCTTC; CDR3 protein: CASSPRRGLGEQFF
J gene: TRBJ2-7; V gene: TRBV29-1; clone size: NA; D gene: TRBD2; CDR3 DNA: TGCAGCGTTGCAGTATTTCCGGCTAGCGGAAGCTCCTACGAGCAGTACTTC; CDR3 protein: CSVAVFPASGSSYEQYF
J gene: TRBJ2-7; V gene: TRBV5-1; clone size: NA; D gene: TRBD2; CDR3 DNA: TGCGCCAGCAGCAATGGCCTAGCGGGGGAGCGAAACGAGCAGTACTTC; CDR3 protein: CASSNGLAGERNEQYF
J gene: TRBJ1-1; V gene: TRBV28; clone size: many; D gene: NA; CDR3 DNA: TGTGCCAGCAGTTTTAGGGGGAAGAACACTGAAGCTTTCTTT; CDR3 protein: CASSFRGKNTEAFF
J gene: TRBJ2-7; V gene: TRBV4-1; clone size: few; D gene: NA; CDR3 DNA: TGCGCCAGCAGCCAAGAAGGCAGTAAAGCTGGCTACGAGCAGTACTTC; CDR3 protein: CASSQEGSKAGYEQYF
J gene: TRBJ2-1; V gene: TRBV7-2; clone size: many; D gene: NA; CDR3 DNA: TGTGCCAGCAGCTTAGAGCCAGGCCTCTCCTACAATGAGCAGTTCTTC; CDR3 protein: CASSLEPGLSYNEQFF
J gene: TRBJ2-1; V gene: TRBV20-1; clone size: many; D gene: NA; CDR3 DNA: TGCAGTGCTAGAGCTCCGGCTACCGTGTCCTACAATGAGCAGTTCTTC; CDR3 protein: CSARAPATVSYNEQFF
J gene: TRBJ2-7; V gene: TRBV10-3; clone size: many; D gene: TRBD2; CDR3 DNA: TGTGCCATCAGTGAGCGAGTAGGGACTAGTGTGGACGAGCAGTACTTC; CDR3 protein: CAISERVGTSVDEQYF
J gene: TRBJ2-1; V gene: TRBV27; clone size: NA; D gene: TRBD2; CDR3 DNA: TGTGCCAGCAGTTTACGACTAGCGGATATCATCTCCTACAATGAGCAGTTCTTC; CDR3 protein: CASSLRLADIISYNEQFF
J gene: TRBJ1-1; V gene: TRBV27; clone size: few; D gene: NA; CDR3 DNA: TGTGCCAGCAGGACGGGACTGAAGAACACTGAAGCTTTCTTT; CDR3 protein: CASRTGLKNTEAFF
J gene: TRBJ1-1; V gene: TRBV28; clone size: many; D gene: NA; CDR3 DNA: TGTGCCAGCAGTTTTATCGTTCAGAACACTGAAGCTTTCTTT; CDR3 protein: CASSFIVQNTEAFF
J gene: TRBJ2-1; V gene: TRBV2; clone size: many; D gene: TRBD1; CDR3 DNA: TGTGCCAGCACCCCTCCACCGGGACAGGGCATCACTGAGCAGTTCTTC; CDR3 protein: CASTPPPGQGITEQFF
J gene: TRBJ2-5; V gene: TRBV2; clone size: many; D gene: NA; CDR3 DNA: TGTGCCAGCAGTGAACCCCGACTAGAAGAGAAGACCCAGTACTTC; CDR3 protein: CASSEPRLEEKTQYF